The 18 T cell receptor beta chains listed next were all sequenced from one sample in a study of blood T cells in healthy people across ages. Primed by a sample-barcoded 5' primer and a J-beta primer mix, a second PCR proceeded for about 7 to 12 cycles. TCRdb recomputed calls from the 5' RACE reads with MiXCR, one row per CDR3 protein. The sample has 710,000 or so distinct CDR3 sequences, roughly 30% seen once; the top ten hold 15%. Specimen: blood. The receptor source for this set is a woman older than 75 in good health.

This clonotype was seen a single time. The V and J genes are TRBV6-6 and TRBJ2-1, with TRBD1 identical over 7 bases. The CDR3 length is 13 residues. Looked up from germline, CDR1 is MNHNY and CDR2 is SVGAGI (reference sequence). Unmatched junction bases numbered 7, after V lost 6 bases and J lost 8 bases. The CDR3 DNA is TGTGCCAGCAGAGGGGGCCTTACGGATGAGCAGTTCTTC. Its translation is CASRGGLTDEQFF.

The CDR3 spells CSAYTVGQTPYGYTF. In DNA, the CDR3 is TGCAGCGCGTACACCGTCGGACAGACCCCCTATGGCTACACCTTC. The V gene is TRBV29-1, the J gene TRBJ1-2, with D possibly being TRBD1 (6 bases). Germline-derived CDR1 and CDR2 are SQVTM and ANQGSEA. The CDR3 is made up of 15 amino acids. Trimming pared 7 bases from V and 4 bases from J, leaving 22 bases between.

The rearrangement links TRBV2 to TRBJ1-5; perhaps TRBD1 as D (5 bases). V lost 7 bases and J lost 4, with 14 bases in between. The CDR3 contains 14 residues. The germline CDR1 and CDR2 sequences are SNHLY and FYNNEI. The CDR3: CASTGLAGNQPQHF. The CDR3 region has the DNA TGTGCCAGCACAGGGCTAGCGGGGAATCAGCCCCAGCATTTT.

The chain joins TRBV2 to TRBJ2-7, with D maybe TRBD2 (6 bases). This CDR3 contains 15 residues. Germline V lookup: CDR1 SNHLY, CDR2 FYNNEI. V lost 7 bases, J lost 3 bases, and 19 bases lay in between. CDR3 sequence reads: CASIHGARGNYEQYF. Here the CDR3 DNA reads TGTGCCAGCATCCACGGGGCCCGGGGGAACTACGAGCAGTACTTC.

The rearrangement joins TRBV5-1 to TRBJ1-2, with a weak D call TRBD1 (5 bases). Trimming removed 3 bases from V and 2 bases from J, with 11 bases in between. This CDR3 has 14 residues. Germline V CDR1 and CDR2: SGHRS, YFSETQ. CDR3 DNA: TGCGCCAGCAGCTCGGGGACTGAGAACTATGGCTACACCTTC. Residues: CASSSGTENYGYTF.

The chain couples TRBV12-3 or TRBV12-4 to TRBJ1-2; TRBD1 matches 9 bases. V dropped 6 bases and J dropped 3; count of bases not matched to a gene: 5. This CDR3 comprises 14 residues. DNA of the CDR3: TGTGCCAGCAGGCGACAGGGGGAGGACTATGGCTACACCTTC. This encodes CASRRQGEDYGYTF.

This clonotype was observed many times. CDR3 sequence: CASSSGHPSEQYF. CDR3 in DNA: TGTGCCAGCAGCTCGGGACACCCCTCCGAGCAGTACTTC. The rearrangement uses TRBV12-3 or TRBV12-4 and TRBJ2-7, with D possibly TRBD1 on 6 matching bases. The V gene lost 6 bases and the J gene lost 6 bases, with 15 bases spanning the gap. The CDR3 covers 13 residues.

For this clonotype: Given a much more abundant clone one base away, this may be a read error. V usage is TRBV29-1 and J usage is TRBJ2-3; 8 positions agree with TRBD2. The CDR3 is 13 residues long. Germline-derived CDR1 and CDR2 are SQVTM and ANQGSEA. J was trimmed by 1 base and V by 4 bases; bases with no gene match: 1. CDR3 nucleotide sequence: TGCAGCGTTGGTAGCGGGGGCACAGATACGCAGTATTTT. Protein: CSVGSGGTDTQYF.

Many counts were recorded for this clonotype. The chain carries TRBV6-5 and TRBJ1-2; D might be TRBD1 (6 bases). V shed 2 bases and J shed 2 bases, with 15 bases lying between them. CDR3 length: 16 residues. The germline V gene has CDR1 MNHEY and CDR2 SVGAGI. This CDR3 is CASSYELGGPNYGYTF. The CDR3 DNA is TGTGCCAGCAGTTACGAACTGGGGGGGCCGAACTATGGCTACACCTTC.

The rearrangement uses TRBV7-2 and TRBJ2-1, with TRBD2 matching over 10 bases. Germline assignment: CDR1 SGHTA and CDR2 FQGNSA. The CDR3 covers 17 residues. Trimming took 3 bases from V and 7 from J; bases not matched to a gene: 12. CDR3 loop: CASSLRGAAGGRNEQFF. Here the CDR3 DNA reads TGTGCCAGCAGCTTGAGGGGGGCAGCGGGGGGGCGGAATGAGCAGTTCTTC.

This rearrangement joins TRBV20-1 to TRBJ2-5, with D possibly matching TRBD2 (5 bases). The CDR3 covers 13 residues. Deletions cut 3 bases from V and 0 bases from J, with 8 bases between. The germline V gene has CDR1 DFQATT and CDR2 SNEGSKA (reference sequence). Here the CDR3 reads CSASGGNQETQYF. As DNA, the CDR3 is TGCAGTGCTAGCGGAGGAAACCAAGAGACCCAGTACTTC.

This chain connects TRBV27 to TRBJ2-3; maybe TRBD2 (5 bases). V was shortened by 5 bases and J by 0 bases, with 15 bases between the two germline ends. Per the germline V gene, CDR1 is MNHEY and CDR2 is SMNVEV (reference sequence). This CDR3 is 16 amino acids long. The CDR3 DNA follows: TGTGCCAGCAGTCCCCTTAGAGCGGATAGCACAGATACGCAGTATTTT. This translates into CASSPLRADSTDTQYF.

The rearrangement joins TRBV10-3 to TRBJ1-2; D not certain. V dropped 7 bases and J dropped 4 bases, with 10 bases sitting between them. The CDR3 has 12 residues. Germline V gene lookup returns CDR1 ENHRY and CDR2 SYGVKD. CDR3 sequence (DNA): TGTGCCATCACAGACACTGGCTATGGCTACACCTTC. It is translated as CAITDTGYGYTF.

This clonotype was seen ten or more times. The V and J genes are TRBV11-2 and TRBJ2-1; 9 positions match TRBD1. Germline CDR1 reads SGHAT; CDR2 reads FQNNGV. This CDR3 spans 15 amino acids. Germline trimming cut 5 bases from V and 6 bases from J; bases unmatched to any gene: 8. The CDR3 region has the DNA TGTGCCAGCAGCACTAACAGGGGGCTTGGCAATGAGCAGTTCTTC. Translated: CASSTNRGLGNEQFF.

The chain links TRBV7-8 to TRBJ1-5; D is unresolved. Germline V gene sequence: CDR1 SGHVS, CDR2 FQNEAQ. CDR3 length: 18 amino acids. V lost 5 bases and J 0 bases, leaving 20 bases between the germline ends. The CDR3 loop reads CASSPYSQNWNSNQPQHF. The DNA of the CDR3 is TGTGCCAGCAGCCCTTACAGCCAAAATTGGAATAGCAATCAGCCCCAGCATTTT.

This clonotype appeared many times. The chain combines TRBV20-1 with TRBJ2-3; TRBD1 agrees at 7 bases. Losses at the gene ends were 1 base for V and 2 bases for J; bases not matched to a gene: 6. The CDR3 totals 15 residues. In germline, CDR1 is DFQATT, CDR2 SNEGSKA (reference sequence). The CDR3 region is CSARAEDRHTDTQYF. CDR3 coding DNA: TGCAGTGCTAGAGCAGAGGACAGGCACACAGATACGCAGTATTTT.

This chain uses TRBV5-1 with TRBJ2-3; D gene unclear. Trimming took off 6 bases at V and 7 bases at J, with 9 bases between the two ends. The CDR3 consists of 11 residues. Germline CDR1 is SGHRS and CDR2 is YFSETQ. The DNA for the CDR3 is TGCGCCAGCATCCTTGACAATACGCAGTATTTT. Translated: CASILDNTQYF.

This clonotype occurred many times. This chain joins TRBV15 and TRBJ1-2, with unresolved D. Germline CDR1 LNHNV, CDR2 YYDKDF (reference sequence). The CDR3 has 14 residues. The V and J ends lost 2 bases and 4 bases respectively, with 11 bases between them. This chain's CDR3 is CATSRLAEGYGYTF. In DNA, the CDR3 is TGTGCCACCAGCAGACTAGCAGAGGGCTATGGCTACACCTTC.